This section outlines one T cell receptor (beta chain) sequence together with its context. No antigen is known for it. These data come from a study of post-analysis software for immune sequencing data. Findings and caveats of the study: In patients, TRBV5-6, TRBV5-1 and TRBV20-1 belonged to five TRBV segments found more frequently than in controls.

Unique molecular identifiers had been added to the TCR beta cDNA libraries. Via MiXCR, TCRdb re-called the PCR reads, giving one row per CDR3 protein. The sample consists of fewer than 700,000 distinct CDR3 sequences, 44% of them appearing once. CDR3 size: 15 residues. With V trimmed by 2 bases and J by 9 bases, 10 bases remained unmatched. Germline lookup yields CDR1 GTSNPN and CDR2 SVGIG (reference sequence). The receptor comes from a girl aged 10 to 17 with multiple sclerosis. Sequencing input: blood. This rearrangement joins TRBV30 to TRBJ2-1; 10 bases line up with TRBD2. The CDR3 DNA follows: TGTGCCTGGAGTTCCCGCGCTAGCGGGAGAATTGAGCAGTTCTTC. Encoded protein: CAWSSRASGRIEQFF.